This T cell receptor (beta chain) was found in a study of T cell repertoires in cytomegalovirus infection. MiXCR, applied by TCRdb to the reads, yields one record per CDR3 protein. The top ten clones hold roughly a tenth of a sample with about 490,000 distinct CDR3 sequences, around 10% of them seen once. V dropped 7 bases and J dropped 1 base, with 11 bases sitting between them. Germline assignment: CDR1 SGHNT and CDR2 YYREEE (reference sequence). This CDR3 contains 14 residues. Sequencing was carried out using PBMCs. The source of this sequence is a human donor in good health (CMV status not recorded). Some clones in this sample may be carry-over from other donors' samples. V gene TRBV5-4 combines with J gene TRBJ2-2; TRBD2 is a possible D gene (5 bases). CDR3 bases: TGTGCCAGCGGGAGAGGGATGAACACCGGGGAGCTGTTTTTT. It encodes CASGRGMNTGELFF.